The next 17 T cell receptor beta chains were all read from a single sample in a study of identical twins. TCRdb reanalysed the 5' RACE reads using MiXCR and keeps one entry per CDR3 protein. The table lists about 520,000 distinct CDR3 sequences, 22% of them singletons. The data were also submitted as part of a second study, on T cells expressing NK-cell markers.

The sequencing sample was made of CD4+ T cells sorted from blood. Receptors originate from a woman in her late teens or twenties in good health.

This clonotype was found a few times. The rearrangement uses TRBV15 and TRBJ1-1, with 9 bases lining up with TRBD1. The CDR3 has 15 amino acids. The germline gives CDR1 LNHNV, CDR2 YYDKDF (reference sequence). V lost 2 bases to trimming and J lost 4 bases; unmatched junction nucleotides: 5. CDR3: CATSRMGTGFTEAFF. Written as DNA, the CDR3 is TGTGCCACCAGCAGAATGGGGACAGGGTTCACTGAAGCTTTCTTT.

The sample holds a few counts of this clonotype. The chain joins TRBV20-1 to TRBJ1-1; D not certain. Germline loops: CDR1 DFQATT, CDR2 SNEGSKA (reference sequence). The CDR3 sequence is 12 residues long. Trimming took off 6 bases at V and 5 bases at J, with 13 bases between the two ends. The CDR3 sequence is CSARGVVTEAFF. The DNA for the CDR3 is TGCAGTGCCCGAGGCGTGGTGACTGAAGCTTTCTTT.

This clonotype came up a few times. This chain's CDR3 is CASRPTGTSSEQYF. In DNA, the CDR3 is TGTGCCAGCAGGCCGACCGGGACTAGTAGCGAGCAGTACTTC. The chain couples TRBV6-1 to TRBJ2-7; 8 nucleotides match TRBD2. V dropped 6 bases and J dropped 6; count of bases not matched to a gene: 10. The CDR3 runs 14 residues. Germline assignment: CDR1 MNHNS and CDR2 SASEGT.

V and J are TRBV5-1 and TRBJ2-7, with TRBD1 as a possible D gene (6 bases). CDR1 SGHRS and CDR2 YFSETQ come from the germline V gene. The CDR3 sequence is 16 residues long. V lost 0 bases and J 1 base, leaving 14 bases between the germline ends. The CDR3 protein is CASSLAGQGSSYEQYF. The CDR3, as DNA: TGCGCCAGCAGCTTGGCAGGGCAGGGGTCATCCTACGAGCAGTACTTC.

This clonotype has a single count. The rearrangement joins TRBV20-1 to TRBJ1-2; maybe TRBD1 (6 bases). V was trimmed by 3 bases and J by 2 bases, leaving 22 bases between them. This CDR3 spans 17 amino acids. The germline V gene encodes CDR1 DFQATT and CDR2 SNEGSKA (reference sequence). The CDR3 sequence: CSARIAGAQGRNYGYTF. Here the CDR3 DNA reads TGCAGTGCTAGGATTGCGGGAGCCCAGGGGAGGAACTATGGCTACACCTTC.

This clonotype was detected only a few times. As DNA, the CDR3 is TGTGCCAGCGGGGTGGGGTCTGGAAATTCACCCCTCCACTTT. This codes for CASGVGSGNSPLHF. The chain employs TRBV6-2 or TRBV6-3 and TRBJ1-6; unclear D gene. The CDR3 runs to 14 residues. The V gene lost 8 bases and the J gene lost 7 bases, with 15 bases spanning the gap. Germline-derived CDR1 and CDR2 are MNHEY and SVGEGT.

This clonotype was seen only a few times. V usage is TRBV2 and J usage is TRBJ1-2, with unresolved D. The length of the CDR3 is 12 residues. The V end lost 10 bases, the J end lost 5 bases, and 14 bases lay between the germline ends. Germline V lookup: CDR1 SNHLY, CDR2 FYNNEI. CDR3 DNA: TGTGCCACCGGGGAGACAAAGTATGGCTACACCTTC. This gives the protein CATGETKYGYTF. Variable domain in full (rest from reference TRBV2 and TRBJ1-2): EPEVTQTPSHQVTQMGQEVILRCVPISNHLYFYWYRQILGQKVEFLVSFYNNEISEKSEIFDDQFSVERPDGSNFTLKIRSTKLEDSAMYFCATGETKYGYTFGSGTRLTVV.

The chain recombines TRBV7-2 with TRBJ2-7; D is tentatively TRBD1 or TRBD2 (5 bases each). V lost 0 bases to trimming and J lost 3 bases, with 6 bases between them. The CDR3 spans 13 residues. CDR1 is SGHTA, CDR2 FQGNSA, per germline. This CDR3 is CASSLAGRYEQYF. CDR3 nucleotide sequence: TGTGCCAGCAGCTTAGCGGGACGCTACGAGCAGTACTTC. Full variable domain (remainder filled in from reference TRBV7-2 and TRBJ2-7): GAGVSQSPSNKVTEKGKDVELRCDPISGHTALYWYRQSLGQGLEFLIYFQGNSAPDKSGLPSDRFSAERTGGSVSTLTIQRTQQEDSAVYLCASSLAGRYEQYFGPGTRLTVT.

The CDR3 DNA reads TGTGCCAGCAGCGTCGGGGACCCCTACAATGAGCAGTTCTTC. Amino acids: CASSVGDPYNEQFF. V is TRBV9 and J is TRBJ2-1; D may be TRBD1 or TRBD2 (5 bases each). The CDR3 is 14 residues long. The germline V gene encodes CDR1 SGDLS and CDR2 YYNGEE. Deletions cut 2 bases from V and 2 bases from J, with 8 bases between.

This clonotype was counted only a few times. This chain joins TRBV12-3 or TRBV12-4 and TRBJ2-7; D uncertain. The ends were cut back, 3 bases at V and 2 bases at J, with 8 bases in the middle. CDR3 size: 13 residues. In nucleotides, the CDR3 is TGTGCCAGCAGTTTCCCTCCCCCCTACGAGCAGTACTTC. Translating gives CASSFPPPYEQYF.

This clonotype was seen only a few times. The chain employs TRBV20-1 and TRBJ1-2; 7 nucleotides line up with TRBD1. CDR1 and CDR2 from the germline V gene are DFQATT and SNEGSKA (reference sequence). The CDR3 covers 15 residues. V lost 6 bases and J lost 6; bases outside the gene matches: 16. CDR3 in DNA: TGCAGTGCAACCGGACCAGGGGGAGTCGGGCATGGCTACACCTTC. Its translation is CSATGPGGVGHGYTF.

This clonotype was counted ten times or more. The chain recombines TRBV5-1 with TRBJ2-7; TRBD2 matches at 11 bases. Losses at the gene ends were 4 bases for V and 1 base for J; bases not matched to a gene: 7. The CDR3 consists of 16 residues. Germline CDR1 SGHRS, CDR2 YFSETQ. This CDR3 reads CASSPGLADWSYEQYF. The CDR3 region has the DNA TGCGCCAGCAGCCCGGGACTAGCGGATTGGTCCTACGAGCAGTACTTC.

The sample holds a few counts of this clonotype. One junction end disagrees with the germline gene, perhaps due to a read error. The chain links TRBV12-3 or TRBV12-4 to TRBJ1-3, with D tentatively TRBD1 (6 bases). The CDR3 loop spans 12 amino acids. This chain's CDR3 is CASSFRGSTIYF. Here the CDR3 DNA reads TGTGCCAGCAGTTTCAGGGGAAGCACCATATATTTT.

A few counts support this clonotype. The gene calls are TRBV7-9 and TRBJ2-5, with a weak D call TRBD1 (6 bases). Germline CDR1 and CDR2: SEHNR and FQNEAQ (reference sequence). The CDR3 is 15 residues long. V was shortened by 5 bases and J by 5 bases, with 18 bases between the two germline ends. The CDR3 region has the DNA TGTGCCAGCAGCCTGGGGGCGGAGTTCAGGGAGACCCAGTACTTC. Protein product: CASSLGAEFRETQYF. Based on the CDR3 plus reference TRBV7-9 and TRBJ2-5, the full variable domain is DTGVSQNPRHKITKRGQNVTFRCDPISEHNRLYWYRQTLGQGPEFLTYFQNEAQLEKSRLLSDRFSAERPKGSFSTLEIQRTEQGDSAMYLCASSLGAEFRETQYFGPGTRLLVL.

The chain joins TRBV5-1 to TRBJ2-2, with TRBD1 matching 8 bases. J gave up 4 bases and V 4 bases, and 3 bases lay outside the gene matches. CDR1 and CDR2 (germline): SGHRS, YFSETQ. The CDR3 consists of 14 residues. The CDR3 spells CASSVTGGTGELFF. CDR3 DNA sequence: TGCGCCAGCAGCGTTACAGGGGGCACCGGGGAGCTGTTTTTT.

The V and J genes are TRBV5-5 and TRBJ2-1; 7 bases map to TRBD1. The J segment lost 7 bases and the V segment lost 4 bases, leaving 11 bases of the junction unmatched. Germline values: CDR1 SGHKS, CDR2 YYEKEE (reference sequence). The CDR3 has 15 residues. CDR3 DNA sequence: TGTGCCAGCAGCCAGACAGGGTCTCTAAGGAATGAGCAGTTCTTC. Its translation is CASSQTGSLRNEQFF.

V is TRBV10-3 and J is TRBJ2-7, with TRBD2 identical over 13 bases. The CDR3 totals 16 residues. V dropped 6 bases and J dropped 1; count of bases not matched to a gene: 6. Germline V gene lookup returns CDR1 ENHRY and CDR2 SYGVKD. The CDR3 DNA is TGTGCCATCAGGGAGACTAGCGGGAGGTTATCCTACGAGCAGTACTTC. Its translation: CAIRETSGRLSYEQYF.